Below, one T cell receptor (beta chain) is given with its context. Its antigen is unknown. A read error may explain this, as a much larger clone is one base away. The conserved phenylalanine or tryptophan normally closing the CDR3 is absent here, so this likely arose from a read error. Generation of bulk TCR libraries relied on previously described methods and listed TCR primers. TCRdb re-derived calls from the PCR reads in MiXCR, one entry per CDR3 protein. The table has some 320,000 distinct CDR3 sequences, over 20% seen once. The sample comes from a study of molecular identifiers for immune sequencing clone quantification. On the study more broadly: Replicate RNA from roughly 18,000 or 92,000 naive CD8 T cells formed five aliquots; four were sequenced. Study outcomes and limitations: Beyond 20 RNA copies, clones held over 99% of effector molecules, compared with under 1% in naive cells.

CDR1 and CDR2 from the germline V gene are MDHEN and SYDVKM. The CDR3 is made up of 15 amino acids. V lost 6 bases to trimming and J lost 0 bases, with 14 bases between them. Input for naive CD8 libraries was roughly 17,000 to 1,100,000 sorted cells; the RNA fraction used was 10%, 30% or 50%. The sample consisted of naive CD8+ T cells from blood, with Jurkat cell RNA spiked in. Subset meaning: FACS-sorted CD8+CD4-CCR7+CD45RA+ naive T cells. This chain joins TRBV28 and TRBJ2-5; D is ambiguous. The receptor was isolated from a human donor in good health. Some libraries in this study had Jurkat cell RNA spiked in. The CDR3 is CASSSYGTYQETQYS. The CDR3 bases are TGTGCCAGCAGCTCCTACGGCACGTACCAAGAGACCCAGTACTCC.